The 16 T cell receptor beta chains given below trace back to one sample, sequenced in a study of T-cell memory formation after mild COVID-19. MiXCR, run by TCRdb on the 5' RACE reads, gives a single entry per CDR3 protein. The sample lists under 600,000 distinct CDR3 sequences; about 20% were seen once. Sequencing input: PBMCs or a T cell subset sorted from them (not recorded which). All receptors derive from an adult woman who had mild COVID-19 (a few samples of this study predate the infection). Cell type and time point are not known.

V usage is TRBV5-6 and J usage is TRBJ2-4, with D maybe TRBD2 (6 bases). CDR3 size: 16 residues. Germline V gives CDR1 SGHDT, CDR2 YYEEEE. V was cut by 4 bases and J by 0 bases, with 14 bases left in between. This CDR3 is CASSLGLAEAKNIQYF. The DNA for the CDR3 is TGTGCCAGCAGCCTGGGACTTGCGGAAGCCAAAAACATTCAGTACTTC.

CDR3 protein: CASSPSGNRQYF. In DNA, the CDR3 is TGCGCCAGCTCCCCCTCGGGTAATCGGCAGTACTTC. This rearrangement joins TRBV5-1 to TRBJ2-7; D is uncertain. There are 12 residues in the CDR3. The germline gives CDR1 SGHRS, CDR2 YFSETQ. V was trimmed by 7 bases and J by 9 bases, leaving 17 bases between them.

This chain links TRBV20-1 with TRBJ2-3; TRBD2 aligns across 11 bases. The CDR3 has 14 residues. The germline V gene encodes CDR1 DFQATT and CDR2 SNEGSKA (reference sequence). With V trimmed by 6 bases and J by 1 base, 3 bases remained unmatched. The DNA for the CDR3 is TGCAGTGCGCTGACTAGCGGGGGCACAGATACGCAGTATTTT. Its protein product is CSALTSGGTDTQYF.

The CDR3: CASSPADSSLTEAFF. CDR3 DNA: TGTGCCAGCTCACCAGCCGACTCCTCGCTCACTGAAGCTTTCTTT. V gene TRBV18 combines with J gene TRBJ1-1; D gene unclear. The CDR3 has 15 amino acids. V lost 2 bases and J 4 bases, leaving 14 bases between the germline ends. The V gene's germline CDR1 is KGHSH and CDR2 LQKENI.

This chain uses TRBV19 with TRBJ2-7; D may be TRBD2 (5 bases). The CDR3 extends over 15 amino acids. CDR1 LNHDA and CDR2 SQIVND come from the germline V gene (reference sequence). The V end was cut by 1 base, the J end by 0 bases, with 10 bases between. The CDR3 region is CASSIVGGSSYEQYF. The CDR3 coding sequence is TGTGCCAGTAGTATAGTGGGCGGGTCCTCCTACGAGCAGTACTTC.

This clonotype occurred a few times. The chain joins TRBV15 to TRBJ1-6; D perhaps matches TRBD1 (6 bases). The CDR3 is 14 residues long. Germline CDR1 reads LNHNV; CDR2 reads YYDKDF (reference sequence). The V gene lost 1 base and the J gene lost 14 bases, with 15 bases spanning the gap. CDR3 loop: CATSRVAQGWALHF. The CDR3 nucleotides read TGTGCCACCAGCAGAGTTGCACAGGGTTGGGCCCTCCACTTT.

This clonotype has only a few counts. CDR3 in DNA: TGTGCCAGCAGCTTAGTGACTCGTGAGCAGTTCTTC. Amino acid sequence: CASSLVTREQFF. This rearrangement joins TRBV7-9 to TRBJ2-1, with D hard to call. CDR3 size: 12 residues. In germline, CDR1 is SEHNR, CDR2 FQNEAQ (reference sequence). V dropped 1 base and J dropped 9 bases, with 7 bases sitting between them.

This clonotype came up a few times. The rearrangement uses TRBV3-1 and TRBJ2-7; D is ambiguous. This CDR3 comprises 14 residues. V was pared by 1 base and J by 2 bases, with 9 bases between. Germline V gene sequence: CDR1 LGHDT, CDR2 YNNKEL (reference sequence). In nucleotides, the CDR3 is TGTGCCAGCAGCCAAGGACCAGCGACCTACGAGCAGTACTTC. This gives the protein CASSQGPATYEQYF.

V usage is TRBV2 and J usage is TRBJ1-5, with TRBD1 matching over 8 bases. The germline gives CDR1 SNHLY, CDR2 FYNNEI. Trimming removed 8 bases from V and 11 bases from J; junction bases left unmatched: 11. This CDR3 is 13 amino acids long. In nucleotides, the CDR3 is TGTGCCAGCTGTGTCTCAGGGGGCGTAGCCCAGCATTTT. Encoded protein: CASCVSGGVAQHF.

The sample holds a few counts of this clonotype. The chain carries TRBV7-6 and TRBJ2-5; 7 positions agree with TRBD1. With 5 bases clipped from V and 1 base from J, the junction kept 7 bases outside the gene matches. CDR3 length equals 15 residues. The V gene's germline CDR1 is SGHVS and CDR2 FNYEAQ. CDR3 protein: CASSQNRGSQETQYF. CDR3 sequence (DNA): TGTGCCAGCAGCCAAAACAGGGGAAGCCAAGAGACCCAGTACTTC.

This clonotype was observed a handful of times. The chain has TRBV7-9 and TRBJ1-1, with a tentative D call TRBD1 (6 bases). The ends were cut back, 5 bases at V and 5 bases at J, with 15 bases in the middle. CDR1 SEHNR and CDR2 FQNEAQ come from the germline V gene (reference sequence). The CDR3 spans 14 residues. CDR3 loop: CASSPRGRQTEAFF. The CDR3 region has the DNA TGTGCCAGCAGCCCCAGGGGTCGTCAAACTGAAGCTTTCTTT.

V and J are TRBV9 and TRBJ2-5, with 7 positions matching TRBD1. Germline loops: CDR1 SGDLS, CDR2 YYNGEE. Trimming cost V 0 bases and J 1 base; bases outside gene matches: 3. The CDR3 has 15 residues. This chain's CDR3 is CASSVGDRVQETQYF. CDR3 in DNA: TGTGCCAGCAGCGTAGGCGACAGGGTCCAAGAGACCCAGTACTTC.

CDR3 bases: TGTGCCAGCAGTCAAAGCGGGGGGCGGTTTCAGGAGACCCAGTACTTC. Protein sequence: CASSQSGGRFQETQYF. The chain couples TRBV12-3 or TRBV12-4 to TRBJ2-5; 9 bases align to TRBD2. The V and J ends lost 5 bases and 5 bases, in that order; junction bases with no gene match: 12. This CDR3 spans 16 amino acids.

The chain recombines TRBV7-2 with TRBJ2-3; no clear D gene. Germline loops: CDR1 SGHTA, CDR2 FQGNSA. V was pared by 3 bases and J by 6 bases, with 10 bases between. This CDR3 is 13 amino acids long. CDR3 sequence: CASSFLLGDTQYF. CDR3 sequence (DNA): TGTGCCAGCAGCTTTCTGCTGGGCGATACGCAGTATTTT.

The CDR3 sequence: CSVEEEGFEYEQYF. CDR3 bases: TGCAGCGTTGAAGAGGAGGGTTTTGAGTACGAGCAGTACTTC. V usage is TRBV29-1 and J usage is TRBJ2-7, with D possibly being TRBD2 (6 bases). Germline V gene data show CDR1 as SQVTM and CDR2 as ANQGSEA. V was trimmed by 0 bases and J by 4 bases, leaving 13 bases between them. The CDR3 has 14 amino acids.

The chain recombines TRBV12-3 or TRBV12-4 with TRBJ2-1; D not resolved. The CDR3 consists of 15 residues. Trimming removed 5 bases at V and 0 bases at J, with 11 bases between. The chain's CDR3 is CASSLPGLSYNEQFF. The DNA for the CDR3 is TGTGCCAGCAGTCTCCCGGGCCTCTCCTACAATGAGCAGTTCTTC.